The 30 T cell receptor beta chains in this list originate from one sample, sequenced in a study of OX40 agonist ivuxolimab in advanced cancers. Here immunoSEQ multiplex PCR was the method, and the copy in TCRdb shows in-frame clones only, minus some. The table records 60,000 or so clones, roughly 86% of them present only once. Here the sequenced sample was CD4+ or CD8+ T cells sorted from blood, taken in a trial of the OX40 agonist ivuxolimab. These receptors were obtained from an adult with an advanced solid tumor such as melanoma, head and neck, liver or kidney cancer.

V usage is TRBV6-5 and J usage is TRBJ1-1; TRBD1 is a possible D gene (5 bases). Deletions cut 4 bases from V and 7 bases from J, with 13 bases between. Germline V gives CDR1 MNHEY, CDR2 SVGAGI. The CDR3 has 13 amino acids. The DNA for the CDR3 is TGTGCCAGCAGTTTTTCGGGGGGGGTTGAAGCTTTCTTT. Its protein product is CASSFSGGVEAFF.

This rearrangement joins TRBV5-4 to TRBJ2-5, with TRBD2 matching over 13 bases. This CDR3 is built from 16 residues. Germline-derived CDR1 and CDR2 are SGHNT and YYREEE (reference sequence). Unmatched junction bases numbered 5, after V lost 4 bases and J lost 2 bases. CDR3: CASSTLAGGYQETQYF. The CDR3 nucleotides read TGTGCCAGCAGCACACTAGCGGGAGGGTATCAAGAGACCCAGTACTTC. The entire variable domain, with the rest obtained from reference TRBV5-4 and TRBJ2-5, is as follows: ETGVTQSPTHLIKTRGQQVTLRCSSQSGHNTVSWYQQALGQGPQFIFQYYREEENGRGNFPPRFSGLQFPNYSSELNVNALELDDSALYLCASSTLAGGYQETQYFGPGTRLLVL.

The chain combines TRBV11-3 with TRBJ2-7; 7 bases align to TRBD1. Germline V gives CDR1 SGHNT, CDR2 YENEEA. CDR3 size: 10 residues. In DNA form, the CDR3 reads TGTGGAACAGGGGAATACGAGCAGTACGTC. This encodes CGTGEYEQYV.

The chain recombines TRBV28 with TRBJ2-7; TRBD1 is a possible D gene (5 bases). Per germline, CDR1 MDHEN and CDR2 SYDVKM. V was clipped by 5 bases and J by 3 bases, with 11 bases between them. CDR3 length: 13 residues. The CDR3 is CASSGSDNYEQYV. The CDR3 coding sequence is TGTGCCAGCAGTGGGTCGGACAACTACGAGCAGTACGTC.

The CDR3 nucleotides are TGTGCCAGCAGTGCAGGGGACACTGAAGCTTTCTTT. Its translation is CASSAGDTEAFF. The rearrangement links TRBV27 to TRBJ1-1, with a weak D call TRBD1 (6 bases). CDR1 and CDR2 (germline): MNHEY, SMNVEV (reference sequence). Trimming removed 5 bases at V and 3 bases at J, with 7 bases between. CDR3 length: 12 residues.

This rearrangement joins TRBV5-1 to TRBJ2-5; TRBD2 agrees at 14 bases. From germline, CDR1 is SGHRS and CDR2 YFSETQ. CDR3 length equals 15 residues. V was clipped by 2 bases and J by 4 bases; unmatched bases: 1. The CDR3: CASSFGTSGGETQYF. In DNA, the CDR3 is TGCGCCAGCAGCTTCGGGACTAGCGGGGGAGAGACCCAGTACTTC.

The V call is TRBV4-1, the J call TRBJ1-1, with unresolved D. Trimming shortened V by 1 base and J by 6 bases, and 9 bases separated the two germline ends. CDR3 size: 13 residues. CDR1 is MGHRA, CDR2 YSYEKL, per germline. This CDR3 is CASSQGRVAEAFF. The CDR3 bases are TGCGCCAGCAGCCAAGGACGTGTTGCTGAAGCTTTCTTT.

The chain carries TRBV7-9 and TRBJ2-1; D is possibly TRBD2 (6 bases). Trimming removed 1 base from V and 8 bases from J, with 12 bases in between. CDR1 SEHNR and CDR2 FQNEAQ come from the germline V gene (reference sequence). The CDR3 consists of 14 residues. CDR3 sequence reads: CASSLEVRGDEQFF. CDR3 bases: TGTGCCAGCAGCTTAGAAGTGCGGGGCGATGAGCAGTTCTTC.

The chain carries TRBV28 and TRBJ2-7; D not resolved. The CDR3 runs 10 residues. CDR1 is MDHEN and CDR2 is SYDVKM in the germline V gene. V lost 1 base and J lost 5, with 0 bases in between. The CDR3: CASSLYEQYV. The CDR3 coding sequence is TGTGCCAGCAGTTTATACGAGCAGTACGTC.

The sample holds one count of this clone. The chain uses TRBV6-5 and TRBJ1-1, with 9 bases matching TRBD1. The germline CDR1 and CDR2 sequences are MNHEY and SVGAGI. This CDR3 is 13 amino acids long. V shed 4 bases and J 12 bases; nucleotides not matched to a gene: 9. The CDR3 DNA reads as TGTGCCAGCAGTTTATCGGGACAGGGTGTCCCTTTCTTT. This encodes CASSLSGQGVPFF.

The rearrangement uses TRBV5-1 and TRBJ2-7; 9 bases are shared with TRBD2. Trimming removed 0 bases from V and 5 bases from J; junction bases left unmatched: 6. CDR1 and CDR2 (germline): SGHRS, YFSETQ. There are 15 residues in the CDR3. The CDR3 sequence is CASSLAEGLAHEQYF. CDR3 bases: TGCGCCAGCAGCTTGGCCGAGGGACTAGCCCACGAGCAGTACTTC.

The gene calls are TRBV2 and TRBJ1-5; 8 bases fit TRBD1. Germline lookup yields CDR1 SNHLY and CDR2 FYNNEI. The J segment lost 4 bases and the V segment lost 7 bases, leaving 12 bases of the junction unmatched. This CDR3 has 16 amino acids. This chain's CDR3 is CASTGQGGRGNQPQHF. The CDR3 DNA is TGTGCCAGCACCGGACAGGGAGGAAGGGGGAATCAGCCCCAGCATTTT.

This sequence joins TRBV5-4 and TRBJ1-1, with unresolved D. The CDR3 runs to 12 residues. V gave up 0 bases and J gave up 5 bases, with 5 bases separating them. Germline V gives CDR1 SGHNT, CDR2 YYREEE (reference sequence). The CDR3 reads CASSLGSTEAFF. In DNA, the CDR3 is TGTGCCAGCAGCTTGGGTTCGACTGAAGCTTTCTTT.

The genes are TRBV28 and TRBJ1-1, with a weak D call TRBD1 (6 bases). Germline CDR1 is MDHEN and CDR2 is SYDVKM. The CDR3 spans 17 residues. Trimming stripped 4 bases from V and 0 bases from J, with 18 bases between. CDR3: CASSSWGRDMLNTEAFF. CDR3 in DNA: TGTGCCAGCAGTTCATGGGGCCGGGACATGCTGAACACTGAAGCTTTCTTT.

Here the CDR3 reads CASSLLDKNEGNIQYF. Here the CDR3 DNA reads TGTGCCAGCAGTTTACTTGACAAAAACGAGGGGAACATTCAGTACTTC. The chain joins TRBV6-6 to TRBJ2-4, with D perhaps given as TRBD1 or TRBD2 (5 bases each). V lost 4 bases, J lost 7 bases, and 20 bases lay in between. Germline V gives CDR1 MNHNY, CDR2 SVGAGI (reference sequence). The CDR3 is 16 amino acids.

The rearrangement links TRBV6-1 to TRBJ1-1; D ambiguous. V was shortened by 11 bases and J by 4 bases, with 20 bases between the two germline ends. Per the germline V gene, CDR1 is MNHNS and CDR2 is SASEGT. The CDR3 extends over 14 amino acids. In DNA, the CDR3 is TGTGCCGGCTCAACGGCCGCCTTGGGCACTGAAGCTTTCTTT. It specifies CAGSTAALGTEAFF.

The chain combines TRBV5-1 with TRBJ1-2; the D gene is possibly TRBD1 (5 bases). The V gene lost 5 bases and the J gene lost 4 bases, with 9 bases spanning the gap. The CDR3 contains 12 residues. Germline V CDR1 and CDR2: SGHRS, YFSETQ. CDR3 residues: CASSYDSYGYTF. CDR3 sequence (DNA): TGCGCCAGCAGTTACGACAGCTATGGCTACACCTTC.

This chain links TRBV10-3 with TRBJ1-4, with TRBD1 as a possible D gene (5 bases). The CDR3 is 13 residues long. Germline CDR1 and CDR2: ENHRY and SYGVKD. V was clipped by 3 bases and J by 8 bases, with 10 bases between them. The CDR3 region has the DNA TGTGCCATCAGTGAACCCAGGACAGAAAAACTGTTTTTT. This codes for CAISEPRTEKLFF.

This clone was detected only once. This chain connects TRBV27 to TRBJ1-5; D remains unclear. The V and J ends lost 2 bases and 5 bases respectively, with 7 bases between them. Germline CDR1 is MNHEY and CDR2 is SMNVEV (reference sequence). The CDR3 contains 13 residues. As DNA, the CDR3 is TGTGCCAGCAGTTTACTAGGAGATCAGCCCCAGCATTTT. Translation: CASSLLGDQPQHF.

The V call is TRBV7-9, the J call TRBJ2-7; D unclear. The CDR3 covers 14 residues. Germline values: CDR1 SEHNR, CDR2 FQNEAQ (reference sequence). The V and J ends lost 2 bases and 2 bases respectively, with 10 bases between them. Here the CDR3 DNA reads TGTGCCAGCAGCTTATTGACCTCACCCTACGAGCAGTACTTC. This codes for CASSLLTSPYEQYF.

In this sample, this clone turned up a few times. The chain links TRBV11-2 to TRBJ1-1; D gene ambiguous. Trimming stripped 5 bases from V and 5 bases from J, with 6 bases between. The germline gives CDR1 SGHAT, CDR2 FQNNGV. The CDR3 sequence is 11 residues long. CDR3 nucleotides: TGTGCCAGCAGCATCGGAACTGAAGCTTTCTTT. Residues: CASSIGTEAFF.

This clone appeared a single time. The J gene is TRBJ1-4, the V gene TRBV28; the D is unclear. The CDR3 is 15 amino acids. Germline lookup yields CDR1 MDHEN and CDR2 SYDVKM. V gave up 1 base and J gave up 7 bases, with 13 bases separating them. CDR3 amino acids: CASSLSGSGGEKLFF. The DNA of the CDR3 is TGTGCCAGCAGTTTATCCGGGAGTGGAGGTGAAAAACTGTTTTTT.

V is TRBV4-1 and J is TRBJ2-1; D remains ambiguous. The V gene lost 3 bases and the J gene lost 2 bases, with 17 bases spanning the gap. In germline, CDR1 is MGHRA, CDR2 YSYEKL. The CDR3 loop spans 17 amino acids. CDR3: CASSHSSRQSTYNEQFF. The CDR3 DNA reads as TGCGCCAGCAGCCACAGCTCAAGGCAGTCAACCTACAATGAGCAGTTCTTC.

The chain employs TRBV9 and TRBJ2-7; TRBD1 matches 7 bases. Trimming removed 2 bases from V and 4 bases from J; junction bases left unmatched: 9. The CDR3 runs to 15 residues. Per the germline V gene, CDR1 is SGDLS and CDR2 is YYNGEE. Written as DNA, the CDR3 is TGTGCCAGCAGCGTTACCCCAGGGGGAGAGTACGAGCAGTACTTC. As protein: CASSVTPGGEYEQYF.

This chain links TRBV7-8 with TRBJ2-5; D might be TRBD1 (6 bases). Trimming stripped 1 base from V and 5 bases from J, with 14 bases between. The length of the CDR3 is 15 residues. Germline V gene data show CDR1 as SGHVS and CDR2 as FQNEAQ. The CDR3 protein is CASSLGDTNSETQYF. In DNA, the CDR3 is TGTGCCAGCAGCTTAGGGGACACCAACTCGGAGACCCAGTACTTC.

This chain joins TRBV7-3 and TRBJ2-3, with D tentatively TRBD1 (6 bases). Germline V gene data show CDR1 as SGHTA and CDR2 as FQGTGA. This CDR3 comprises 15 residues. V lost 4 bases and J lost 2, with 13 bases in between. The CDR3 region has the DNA TGTGCCAGCAGCTCGGGACAAATACTCACAGATACGCAGTATTTT. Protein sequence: CASSSGQILTDTQYF. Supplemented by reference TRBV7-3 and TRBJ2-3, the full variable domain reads GAGVSQTPSNKVTEKGKYVELRCDPISGHTALYWYRQSLGQGPEFLIYFQGTGAADDSGLPNDRFFAVRPEGSVSTLKIQRTERGDSAVYLCASSSGQILTDTQYFGPGTRLTVL.

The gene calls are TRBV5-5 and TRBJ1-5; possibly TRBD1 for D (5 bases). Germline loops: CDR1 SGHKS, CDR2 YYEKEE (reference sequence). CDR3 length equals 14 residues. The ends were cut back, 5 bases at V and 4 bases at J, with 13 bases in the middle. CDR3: CASSRTFGNQPQHF. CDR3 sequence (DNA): TGTGCCAGCAGTCGGACATTTGGGAATCAGCCCCAGCATTTT.

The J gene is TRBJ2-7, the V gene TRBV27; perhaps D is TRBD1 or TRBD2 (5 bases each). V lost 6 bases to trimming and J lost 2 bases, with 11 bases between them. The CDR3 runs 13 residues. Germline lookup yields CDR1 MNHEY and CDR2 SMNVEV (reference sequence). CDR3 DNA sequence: TGTGCCAGCAGCCTGGGACCCCCCTACGAGCAGTACTTC. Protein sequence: CASSLGPPYEQYF.

The DNA for the CDR3 is TGTGCCAGCAGTTTGGTAGGAGGGTACGAGCAGTACTTC. Protein sequence: CASSLVGGYEQYF. This chain links TRBV28 with TRBJ2-7, with D possibly TRBD2 on 6 matching bases. CDR3 length equals 13 residues. CDR1 is MDHEN, CDR2 SYDVKM, per germline. Deletions cut 3 bases from V and 4 bases from J, with 10 bases between.

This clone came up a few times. The CDR3 DNA follows: TGTGCCACCAGCAGAGGGGTGCAGGGATTGGATGAAAAACTGTTTTTT. Amino acids: CATSRGVQGLDEKLFF. The chain recombines TRBV15 with TRBJ1-4; D is possibly TRBD1 (5 bases). The V gene's germline CDR1 is LNHNV and CDR2 YYDKDF (reference sequence). The V end lost 1 base, the J end lost 6 bases, and 15 bases lay between the germline ends. The CDR3 length is 16 residues.